The sequence of this T cell receptor beta chain was determined in a study of blood T cell repertoires in COVID-19. The CDR3 is made up of 16 amino acids. Germline lookup yields CDR1 SGHRS and CDR2 YFSETQ. J lost 1 base, V lost 0 bases, and 5 bases had no gene match. This clone occurred a few times. Source study methods: The authors estimated nucleated cell counts from reference gene primer amplification. Clones were sequenced by immunoSEQ multiplex PCR, and TCRdb holds only the in-frame ones, with some missing. The DNA was the basis for D and trimming; V, J and clone size are from that table. The sample carries tens of thousands of clones, around four fifths recorded once.

The sequence derives from a human donor in a cohort sampled during active COVID-19. Sequencing was performed on peripheral blood. This chain uses TRBV5-1 with TRBJ1-1, with 8 nucleotides matching TRBD1. This CDR3 is CASSLAGGLENTEAFF. The CDR3 DNA reads as TGCGCCAGCAGCTTGGCAGGGGGCCTCGAGAACACTGAAGCTTTCTTT.